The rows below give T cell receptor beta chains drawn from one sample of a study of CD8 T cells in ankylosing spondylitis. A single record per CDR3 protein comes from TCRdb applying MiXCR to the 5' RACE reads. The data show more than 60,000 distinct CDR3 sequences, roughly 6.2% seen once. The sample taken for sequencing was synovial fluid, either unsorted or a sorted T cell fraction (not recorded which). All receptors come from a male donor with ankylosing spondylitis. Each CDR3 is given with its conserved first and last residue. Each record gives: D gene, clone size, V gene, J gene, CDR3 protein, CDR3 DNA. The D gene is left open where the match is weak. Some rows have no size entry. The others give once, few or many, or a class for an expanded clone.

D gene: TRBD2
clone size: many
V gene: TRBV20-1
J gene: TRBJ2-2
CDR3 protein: CSARDWTSGDTGELFF
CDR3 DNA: TGCAGTGCTAGAGATTGGACTAGCGGTGACACCGGGGAGCTGTTTTTT

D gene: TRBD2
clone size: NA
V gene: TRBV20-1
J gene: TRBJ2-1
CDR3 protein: CCVWGTSGSWDYNEQFF
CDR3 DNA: TGCTGTGTGTGGGGGACTAGCGGGAGTTGGGACTACAATGAGCAGTTCTTC

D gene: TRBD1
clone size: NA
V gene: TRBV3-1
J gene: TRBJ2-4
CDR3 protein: CASSQRTGSAKNIQYF
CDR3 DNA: TGTGCCAGCAGCCAGCGGACAGGGTCGGCCAAAAACATTCAGTACTTC

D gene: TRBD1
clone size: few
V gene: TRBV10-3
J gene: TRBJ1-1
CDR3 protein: CAISRQGATLNTEAFF
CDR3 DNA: TGTGCCATCAGTAGACAGGGGGCAACCTTGAACACTGAAGCTTTCTTT

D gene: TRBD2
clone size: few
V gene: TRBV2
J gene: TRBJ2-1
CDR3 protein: CAVAPASGSALSGEQFF
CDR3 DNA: TGTGCCGTGGCCCCGGCTAGCGGGAGCGCACTTTCGGGTGAGCAGTTCTTC

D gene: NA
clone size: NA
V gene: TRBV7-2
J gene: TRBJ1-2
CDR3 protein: CASSLPGVAGYTF
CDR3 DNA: TGTGCCAGCAGCTTACCAGGGGTGGCTGGCTACACCTTC

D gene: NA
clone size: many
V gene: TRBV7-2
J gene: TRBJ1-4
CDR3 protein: CATSFGRGHEKLFF
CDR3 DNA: TGTGCCACTTCTTTTGGAAGGGGTCATGAAAAACTGTTTTTT

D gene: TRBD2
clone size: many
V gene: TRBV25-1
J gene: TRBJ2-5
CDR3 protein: CASSEYTPGPRTRETQYF
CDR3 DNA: TGTGCCAGCAGTGAATATACGCCGGGACCTCGGACTAGAGAGACCCAGTACTTC

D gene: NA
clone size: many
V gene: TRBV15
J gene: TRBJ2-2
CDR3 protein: CATSRLGTGKRELFF
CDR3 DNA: TGTGCCACCAGCCGTCTCGGTACAGGGAAGAGGGAGCTGTTTTTT

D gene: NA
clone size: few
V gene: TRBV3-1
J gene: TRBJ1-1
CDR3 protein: CASSQNRGTEAFF
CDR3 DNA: TGTGCCAGCAGCCAGAACAGAGGCACTGAAGCTTTCTTT

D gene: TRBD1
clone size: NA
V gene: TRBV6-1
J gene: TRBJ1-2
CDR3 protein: CASLLGTGSGYTF
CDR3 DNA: TGTGCCAGCCTACTCGGGACAGGGTCGGGCTACACCTTC

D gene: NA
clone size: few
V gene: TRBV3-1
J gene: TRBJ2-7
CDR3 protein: CASSLPGLPYEQYF
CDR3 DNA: TGTGCCAGCAGCCTTCCAGGGCTGCCCTACGAGCAGTACTTC

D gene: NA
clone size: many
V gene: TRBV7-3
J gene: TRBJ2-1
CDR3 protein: CASSLTALNEQFF
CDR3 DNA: TGTGCCAGCAGCTTAACGGCCCTTAATGAGCAGTTCTTC

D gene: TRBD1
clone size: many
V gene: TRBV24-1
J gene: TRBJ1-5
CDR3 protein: CATSGQALQPQHF
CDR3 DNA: TGTGCCACCAGCGGACAGGCTCTTCAGCCCCAGCATTTT

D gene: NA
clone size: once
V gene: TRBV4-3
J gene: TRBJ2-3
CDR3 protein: CASSQEFSLSTDTQYF
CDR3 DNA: TGCGCCAGCAGCCAAGAATTCAGTCTGAGCACAGATACGCAGTATTTT

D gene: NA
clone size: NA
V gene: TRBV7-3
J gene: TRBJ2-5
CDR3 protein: CASSLSGGEETQYF
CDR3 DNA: TGTGCCAGCAGCTTATCTGGGGGCGAGGAGACCCAGTACTTC

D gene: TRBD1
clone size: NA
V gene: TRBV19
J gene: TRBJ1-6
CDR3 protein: CASGDRGRYSPLHF
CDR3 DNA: TGTGCCAGTGGGGACAGGGGGAGGTATTCACCCCTCCACTTT

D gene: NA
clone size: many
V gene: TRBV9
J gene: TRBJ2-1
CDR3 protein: CASSVGSEQFF
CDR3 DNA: TGTGCCAGCAGCGTGGGGAGCGAGCAGTTCTTC

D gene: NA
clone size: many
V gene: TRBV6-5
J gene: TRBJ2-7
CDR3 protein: CASSYSGTATYEQYF
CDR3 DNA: TGTGCCAGCAGTTACTCCGGGACCGCAACCTACGAGCAGTACTTC

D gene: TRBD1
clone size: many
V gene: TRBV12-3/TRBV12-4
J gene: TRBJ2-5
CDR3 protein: CASSHGTGNRETQYF
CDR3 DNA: TGTGCCAGCAGTCACGGGACAGGGAATCGAGAGACCCAGTACTTC

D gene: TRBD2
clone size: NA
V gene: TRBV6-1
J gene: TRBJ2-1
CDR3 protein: CASTRDYPSVYNEQFF
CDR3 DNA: TGTGCCAGCACACGGGACTATCCTTCGGTTTACAATGAGCAGTTCTTC